The present entry profiles one T cell receptor (beta chain) with its context. V was cut by 0 bases and J by 5 bases, with 8 bases left in between. Germline CDR1 is MNHEY and CDR2 is SMNVEV (reference sequence). The CDR3 runs to 14 residues. This sample stems from a study of T cell changes during pregnancy in multiple sclerosis. Profiled with immunoSEQ multiplex PCR; TCRdb holds only in-frame clones, not every one. This table holds 78,000 or so clones, about 91% found once. The TCR was taken from a female donor with multiple sclerosis, enrolled in a pregnancy study. The chain uses TRBV27 and TRBJ1-5; a weak D match, TRBD1 (6 bases). The sequencing used peripheral blood, collected before pregnancy. Here the CDR3 DNA reads TGTGCCAGCAGTTTATCGAGGGGGTATCAGCCCCAGCATTTT. This sequence encodes CASSLSRGYQPQHF.